Each of the 11 T cell receptor beta chains below was sequenced from the same sample in a study of Graves' ophthalmopathy and Graves' hyperthyroidism. Amplification targeted the TCR beta CDR3 regions, with RNA transcripts as the source material. The authors performed first-round RT-PCR with HTBI primers and then a second-round multiplex PCR. TCRdb processed the multiplex PCR reads anew with MiXCR; each CDR3 protein has one entry. The table lists 350,000 to 400,000 distinct CDR3 sequences, 15% to 17% of them singletons. The sequencing sample was made of peripheral blood. These receptors all come from a woman under 30 with stable Graves' hyperthyroidism.

The chain joins TRBV24-1 to TRBJ1-2; perhaps TRBD1 as D (5 bases). The CDR3 is made up of 14 amino acids. Per the germline V gene, CDR1 is KGHDR and CDR2 is SFDVKD. The V end lost 0 bases, the J end lost 5 bases, and 9 bases lay between the germline ends. The CDR3 sequence: CATSDLQTAYGYTF. Written as DNA, the CDR3 is TGTGCCACCAGTGATTTGCAGACAGCTTATGGCTACACCTTC.

The rearrangement links TRBV24-1 to TRBJ2-7, with D uncertain. V was shortened by 11 bases and J by 2 bases, with 15 bases between the two germline ends. This CDR3 region has 13 residues. Germline lookup yields CDR1 KGHDR and CDR2 SFDVKD. The CDR3 DNA reads as TGTGCCAGCCCGGTGCCCAGACCCTACGAGCAGTACTTC. This sequence encodes CASPVPRPYEQYF.

Worth noting for this clonotype: Given a much more abundant clone one base away, this may be a read error. The rearrangement links TRBV9 to TRBJ2-5, with D perhaps TRBD1 (5 bases). This CDR3 spans 15 amino acids. In germline, CDR1 is SGDLS, CDR2 YYNGEE. In DNA, the CDR3 is TGTGCCAGCAGCCAGGGTAACCTGTACCAAGAGACCCTGTACTTC. Translated, it gives CASSQGNLYQETLYF.

V and J are TRBV13 and TRBJ1-1, with a possible D match to TRBD1 (5 bases). CDR1 and CDR2 from the germline V gene are PRHDT and FYEKMQ (reference sequence). The V end lost 2 bases, the J end lost 3 bases, and 10 bases lay between the germline ends. CDR3 length: 14 amino acids. CDR3 amino acids: CASSLLGRDTEAFF. The CDR3 DNA sequence: TGTGCCAGCAGCTTATTGGGACGTGACACTGAAGCTTTCTTT.

This clonotype was detected only a few times. The chain is built from TRBV6-1 and TRBJ2-7; 7 nucleotides agree with TRBD2. CDR1 is MNHNS, CDR2 SASEGT, per germline. The CDR3 is made up of 13 amino acids. Trimming at V came to 6 bases and at J to 2 bases, leaving 4 bases not matched to a gene. CDR3 amino acids: CASRGGATYEQYF. CDR3 in DNA: TGTGCCAGCAGGGGAGGGGCGACCTACGAGCAGTACTTC.

This clonotype appeared many times. The chain is built from TRBV6-1 and TRBJ2-6; the match to TRBD1 covers 8 bases. The junction had 8 bases not matched to a gene; V was cut back by 7 bases and J by 0 bases. CDR1 MNHNS and CDR2 SASEGT come from the germline V gene. This CDR3 contains 17 residues. The CDR3 reads CASTRDRSFSGANVLTF. The CDR3 DNA is TGTGCCAGCACCCGGGACAGGTCTTTCTCTGGGGCCAACGTCCTGACTTTC.

The chain links TRBV11-2 to TRBJ2-7; 7 nucleotides line up with TRBD2. The germline gives CDR1 SGHAT, CDR2 FQNNGV. V was clipped by 5 bases and J by 1 base; unmatched bases: 11. The CDR3 is 16 residues long. This chain's CDR3 is CASSNQEASGSYEQYF. The CDR3 DNA reads as TGTGCCAGCAGCAACCAGGAAGCTAGCGGATCCTACGAGCAGTACTTC.

This clonotype has just one count. The chain has TRBV6-5 and TRBJ2-7; the D gene is possibly TRBD1 (5 bases). This CDR3 is 13 amino acids long. Germline V lookup: CDR1 MNHEY, CDR2 SVGAGI. The V end was cut by 3 bases, the J end by 5 bases, with 11 bases between. The CDR3 region is CASSYQGSHEQYF. The CDR3 nucleotides read TGTGCCAGCAGTTATCAGGGTAGCCACGAGCAGTACTTC.

This rearrangement joins TRBV18 to TRBJ1-6; D not certain. Between the trimmed V and J ends, which lost 4 bases and 2 bases, there was a span of 9 bases. The CDR3 runs 15 residues. CDR1 KGHSH and CDR2 LQKENI come from the germline V gene. Written as DNA, the CDR3 is TGTGCCAGCTCACACGGGCGGACCTATAATTCACCCCTCCACTTT. Encoded protein: CASSHGRTYNSPLHF.

The rearrangement links TRBV4-3 to TRBJ2-7, with 10 nucleotides matching TRBD1. J lost 2 bases, V lost 1 base, and 5 bases had no gene match. CDR3 length: 16 residues. In germline, CDR1 is LGHNA, CDR2 YSLEER. CDR3 loop: CASSQAIGTGAYEQYF. The CDR3 DNA reads as TGCGCCAGCAGCCAAGCTATTGGGACAGGGGCCTACGAGCAGTACTTC.

This clonotype was seen ten or more times. The chain employs TRBV24-1 and TRBJ2-5; 11 bases align to TRBD2. The junction had 12 bases not matched to a gene; V was cut back by 4 bases and J by 3 bases. The CDR3 loop spans 18 amino acids. Germline V gene lookup returns CDR1 KGHDR and CDR2 SFDVKD. CDR3 amino acids: CATSEASGGTQVEETQYF. The CDR3 DNA follows: TGTGCCACCAGTGAGGCTAGCGGGGGGACCCAGGTGGAAGAGACCCAGTACTTC.